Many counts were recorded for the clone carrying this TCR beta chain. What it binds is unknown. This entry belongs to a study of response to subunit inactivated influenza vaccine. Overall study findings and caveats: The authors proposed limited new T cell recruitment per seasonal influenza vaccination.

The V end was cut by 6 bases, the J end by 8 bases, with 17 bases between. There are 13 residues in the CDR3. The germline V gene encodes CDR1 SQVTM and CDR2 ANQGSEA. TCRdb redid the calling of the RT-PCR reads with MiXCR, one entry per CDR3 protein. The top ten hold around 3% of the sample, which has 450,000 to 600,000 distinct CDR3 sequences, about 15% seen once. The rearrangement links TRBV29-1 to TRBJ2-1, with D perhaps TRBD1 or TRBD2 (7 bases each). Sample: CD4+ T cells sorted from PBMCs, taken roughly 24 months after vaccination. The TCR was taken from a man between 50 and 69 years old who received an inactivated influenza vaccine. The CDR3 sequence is CSVRQGGGDEQFF. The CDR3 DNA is TGCAGCGTCCGCCAGGGAGGGGGCGATGAGCAGTTCTTC.